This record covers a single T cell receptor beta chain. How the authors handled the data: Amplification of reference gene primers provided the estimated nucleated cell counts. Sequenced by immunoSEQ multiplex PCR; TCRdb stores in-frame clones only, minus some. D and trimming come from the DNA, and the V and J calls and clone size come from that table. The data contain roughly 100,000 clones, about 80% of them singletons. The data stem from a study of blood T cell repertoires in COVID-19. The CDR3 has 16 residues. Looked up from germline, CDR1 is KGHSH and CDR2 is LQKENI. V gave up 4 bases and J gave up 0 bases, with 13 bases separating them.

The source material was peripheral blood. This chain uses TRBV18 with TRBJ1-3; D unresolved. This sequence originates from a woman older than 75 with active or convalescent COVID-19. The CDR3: CASSQIDGSSGNTIYF. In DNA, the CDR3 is TGTGCCAGCTCACAAATAGACGGGAGCTCTGGAAACACCATATATTTT.